These 25 T cell receptor beta chains were sequenced from one sample in a study of blood T cell repertoires in COVID-19. Some clones are missing from TCRdb's copy, which holds only in-frame ones; the method was immunoSEQ multiplex PCR. The data hold 49,000 or so clones, with approximately 83% observed a single time. Material for sequencing was peripheral blood. These receptors originate from a woman older than 75 with COVID-19, enrolled during active disease.

CDR3 amino acids: CASSLAGMNEKLFF. The CDR3 bases are TGTGCCAGCAGCTTAGCGGGCATGAATGAAAAACTGTTTTTT. The V call is TRBV7-9, the J call TRBJ1-4; D gene ambiguous. This CDR3 region has 14 residues. Looked up from germline, CDR1 is SEHNR and CDR2 is FQNEAQ (reference sequence). The V gene lost 0 bases and the J gene lost 5 bases, with 7 bases spanning the gap.

This clone was seen only once. The gene calls are TRBV6-5 and TRBJ1-1; D gene ambiguous. The CDR3 runs to 14 residues. Trimming removed 6 bases from V and 2 bases from J, with 13 bases in between. Germline CDR1 and CDR2: MNHEY and SVGAGI. Here the CDR3 reads CASSRLDHNTEAFF. CDR3 sequence (DNA): TGTGCCAGCAGCCGACTCGACCACAACACTGAAGCTTTCTTT.

This chain connects TRBV18 to TRBJ2-1; no reliable D call. The V end lost 0 bases, the J end lost 6 bases, and 6 bases lay between the germline ends. The CDR3 has 13 residues. Per germline, CDR1 KGHSH and CDR2 LQKENI. The CDR3, as DNA: TGTGCCAGCTCACCACCTAGTTCCAATGAGCAGTTCTTC. It codes for CASSPPSSNEQFF.

This chain uses TRBV13 with TRBJ1-1, with D perhaps matching TRBD1 (5 bases). Germline V CDR1 and CDR2: PRHDT, FYEKMQ (reference sequence). Trimming stripped 5 bases from V and 2 bases from J, with 15 bases between. The CDR3 runs to 15 residues. The DNA of the CDR3 is TGTGCCAGCAGCCTCCGGGGGGGTGGAAACACTGAAGCTTTCTTT. Translated: CASSLRGGGNTEAFF.

In the case of this clone: Germline and junction disagree at one end, which may indicate a read error. V gene TRBV25-1 combines with J gene TRBJ2-5; a weak D match, TRBD2 (6 bases). Germline V gives CDR1 MGHDK, CDR2 SYGVNS. The CDR3 consists of 14 residues. The CDR3 here is CASSQYGGGGTQYF. CDR3 DNA sequence: TGTGCCAGCAGTCAATACGGGGGAGGTGGGACCCAGTACTTC.

This clone showed up just a few times. The V call is TRBV29-1, the J call TRBJ2-7, with a tentative D call TRBD1 (5 bases). Trimming took 3 bases from V and 10 from J, leaving 10 bases between them. The CDR3 is 10 residues long. CDR1 is SQVTM and CDR2 is ANQGSEA in the germline V gene. The CDR3 region is CSVDQGGQYF. DNA for the CDR3: TGCAGCGTTGACCAGGGCGGCCAGTACTTC.

This clone appeared a single time. CDR3 residues: CASSIGDTLYTF. CDR3 bases: TGTGCCAGTAGTATAGGGGACACCCTCTACACCTTC. This chain uses TRBV19 with TRBJ1-2, with D possibly matching TRBD1 (6 bases). This CDR3 contains 12 residues. The germline gives CDR1 LNHDA, CDR2 SQIVND (reference sequence). Deletions cut 1 base from V and 10 bases from J, with 10 bases between.

This chain connects TRBV10-2 to TRBJ2-1; 9 nucleotides align to TRBD1. Germline V lookup: CDR1 WSHSY, CDR2 SAAADI. V lost 2 bases to trimming and J lost 8 bases; unmatched junction nucleotides: 4. This CDR3 is built from 14 residues. CDR3 region: CASSERQGVHEQFF. CDR3 in DNA: TGCGCCAGCAGTGAGCGACAGGGGGTTCATGAGCAGTTCTTC.

This clone has only one observation. The chain has TRBV14 and TRBJ1-1, with TRBD1 identical over 7 bases. V was pared by 1 base and J by 0 bases, with 2 bases of the junction left unmatched. The germline CDR1 and CDR2 sequences are SGHDN and FVKESK. The CDR3 loop spans 15 amino acids. The DNA for the CDR3 is TGTGCCAGCAGCCAAGCGGACAGGCTGAACACTGAAGCTTTCTTT. Protein: CASSQADRLNTEAFF.

This clone was seen just once. The chain combines TRBV18 with TRBJ1-3; no reliable D call. CDR3 size: 15 residues. Germline V gene lookup returns CDR1 KGHSH and CDR2 LQKENI. V dropped 3 bases and J dropped 0 bases, with 9 bases sitting between them. DNA of the CDR3: TGTGCCAGCTCACCCCAAAGCGGCTCTGGAAACACCATATATTTT. Residues: CASSPQSGSGNTIYF.

In this sample, this clone turned up a few times. The CDR3: CATSPGLATSTQYF. The CDR3 nucleotides are TGTGCCACCAGCCCGGGACTAGCTACATCTACGCAGTATTTT. The rearrangement joins TRBV24-1 to TRBJ2-3; TRBD2 matches at 9 bases. The CDR3 spans 14 residues. The V gene's germline CDR1 is KGHDR and CDR2 SFDVKD. The J segment lost 8 bases and the V segment lost 7 bases, leaving 9 bases of the junction unmatched.

In its sample, this clone is medium-sized. The DNA for the CDR3 is TGTGCCAGCAGCGTAGAGGTCCCGGGACAGGAAAGCTCCTACAATGAGCAGTTCTTC. It yields the protein CASSVEVPGQESSYNEQFF. V is TRBV9 and J is TRBJ2-1; TRBD1 matches 8 bases. The CDR3 is 19 residues long. In germline, CDR1 is SGDLS, CDR2 YYNGEE. V lost 0 bases and J lost 0; bases outside the gene matches: 11.

The chain couples TRBV7-2 to TRBJ2-5; TRBD1 might be the D (5 bases). The CDR3 extends over 15 amino acids. The V end was cut by 1 base, the J end by 5 bases, with 14 bases between. Per germline, CDR1 SGHTA and CDR2 FQGNSA. The CDR3 spells CASSLGAGIWETQYF. CDR3 DNA sequence: TGTGCCAGCAGCTTAGGGGCAGGGATATGGGAGACCCAGTACTTC.

The V and J genes are TRBV2 and TRBJ2-3; the match to TRBD1 covers 8 bases. The CDR3 has 16 amino acids. Per germline, CDR1 SNHLY and CDR2 FYNNEI. V trimming: 3 bases; J trimming: 2 bases; junction bases outside the gene matches: 7. CDR3 region: CASSEGGQGPTDTQYF. The CDR3 bases are TGTGCCAGCAGTGAGGGCGGACAGGGCCCCACAGATACGCAGTATTTT.

V and J are TRBV11-3 and TRBJ1-1, with 8 nucleotides matching TRBD1. Per the germline V gene, CDR1 is SGHNT and CDR2 is YENEEA. Trimming at V came to 5 bases and at J to 0 bases, leaving 5 bases not matched to a gene. CDR3 length equals 15 residues. Here the CDR3 reads CASSKGQGLNTEAFF. The CDR3 DNA is TGTGCCAGCAGCAAAGGACAGGGACTGAACACTGAAGCTTTCTTT.

The J gene is TRBJ2-5, the V gene TRBV7-9, with 8 bases aligning to TRBD2. There are 14 residues in the CDR3. Trimming took 5 bases from V and 5 from J; bases not matched to a gene: 7. Germline V gene sequence: CDR1 SEHNR, CDR2 FQNEAQ (reference sequence). The CDR3 bases are TGTGCCAGCAGCCAAGCGGGAGTCTGGGAGACCCAGTACTTC. Amino acids: CASSQAGVWETQYF. The full variable domain, in which reference TRBV7-9 and TRBJ2-5 provide the parts outside the CDR3, is DTGVSQNPRHKITKRGQNVTFRCDPISEHNRLYWYRQTLGQGPEFLTYFQNEAQLEKSRLLSDRFSAERPKGSFSTLEIQRTEQGDSAMYLCASSQAGVWETQYFGPGTRLLVL.

Only a few counts were recorded for this clone. The chain couples TRBV5-1 to TRBJ2-1; maybe TRBD2 (5 bases). CDR1 SGHRS and CDR2 YFSETQ come from the germline V gene. V lost 0 bases and J lost 0, with 16 bases in between. The CDR3 is 18 residues long. CDR3 sequence (DNA): TGCGCCAGCAGCTTGGAATACCAGCGGATGCGCTCCTACAATGAGCAGTTCTTC. Protein: CASSLEYQRMRSYNEQFF.

V is TRBV4-3 and J is TRBJ2-7, with D hard to call. The V and J ends lost 0 bases and 2 bases respectively, with 11 bases between them. CDR1 and CDR2 from the germline V gene are LGHNA and YSLEER. This CDR3 spans 15 amino acids. The CDR3 loop is CASSQDVALTYEQYF. CDR3 nucleotides: TGCGCCAGCAGCCAAGATGTGGCATTAACCTACGAGCAGTACTTC.

V gene TRBV18 combines with J gene TRBJ2-1, with TRBD2 identical over 14 bases. Germline trimming cut 4 bases from V and 7 bases from J; bases unmatched to any gene: 3. The V gene's germline CDR1 is KGHSH and CDR2 LQKENI. This CDR3 is built from 15 residues. The CDR3 spells CASSLGLAGGNEQFF. The CDR3 DNA is TGTGCCAGCTCACTCGGACTAGCGGGAGGTAATGAGCAGTTCTTC. The whole variable domain, filled in from reference TRBV18 and TRBJ2-1, reads NAGVMQNPRHLVRRRGQEARLRCSPMKGHSHVYWYRQLPEEGLKFMVYLQKENIIDESGMPKERFSAEFPKEGPSILRIQQVVRGDSAAYFCASSLGLAGGNEQFFGPGTRLTVL.

The V call is TRBV18, the J call TRBJ2-2; D might be TRBD2 (6 bases). CDR1 and CDR2 (germline): KGHSH, LQKENI. The CDR3 has 14 amino acids. V lost 3 bases to trimming and J lost 4 bases, with 9 bases between them. The CDR3 is CASSPGTFTGELFF. In nucleotides, the CDR3 is TGTGCCAGCTCACCCGGGACTTTCACCGGGGAGCTGTTTTTT.

This chain links TRBV27 with TRBJ1-4; 9 bases fit TRBD1. CDR3 length equals 15 residues. Trimming at V came to 4 bases and at J to 8 bases, leaving 8 bases not matched to a gene. The V gene's germline CDR1 is MNHEY and CDR2 SMNVEV (reference sequence). The CDR3 here is CASSSPGQGKEKLFF. In DNA, the CDR3 is TGTGCCAGCAGTTCCCCGGGACAGGGTAAAGAAAAACTGTTTTTT.

This chain links TRBV7-9 with TRBJ1-6, with D possibly matching TRBD1 (6 bases). This CDR3 spans 13 amino acids. The V and J ends lost 5 bases and 9 bases respectively, with 11 bases between them. Germline V gene lookup returns CDR1 SEHNR and CDR2 FQNEAQ (reference sequence). The CDR3 is CASSKQGGSPLHF. DNA of the CDR3: TGTGCCAGCAGCAAACAGGGTGGTTCACCCCTCCACTTT.

In this sample, this clone turned up many times. This rearrangement joins TRBV9 to TRBJ2-1; 10 nucleotides line up with TRBD2. CDR1 is SGDLS, CDR2 YYNGEE, per germline. The CDR3 has 19 residues. The V gene end was trimmed by 3 bases and the J gene end by 4 bases; junction bases not matched to a gene: 16. For the CDR3, the DNA is TGTGCCAGCAGCGACGGCCCGGCGAGCGGGAGGGTACCTTACAATGAGCAGTTCTTC. Protein product: CASSDGPASGRVPYNEQFF.

The rearrangement links TRBV19 to TRBJ1-5, with 11 bases that match TRBD1. Germline V CDR1 and CDR2: LNHDA, SQIVND (reference sequence). The ends lost 4 bases at V and 6 bases at J; junction bases unmatched: 8. The CDR3 spans 16 residues. The CDR3 spells CASSTRGQGASQPQHF. The CDR3 DNA is TGTGCCAGTAGTACCCGCGGACAGGGGGCGAGTCAGCCCCAGCATTTT.

The chain is built from TRBV11-2 and TRBJ2-7; TRBD2 might be the D (6 bases). The CDR3 is 15 amino acids. Per germline, CDR1 SGHAT and CDR2 FQNNGV. V lost 5 bases and J lost 6, with 20 bases in between. In DNA form, the CDR3 reads TGTGCCAGCAGCCAATCGCGGGGTGGCCTTACCGAGCAGTACTTC. Translating it yields CASSQSRGGLTEQYF.